Each of the 26 T cell receptor beta chains below was sequenced from the same sample in a study of siplizumab effects on memory and regulatory T cells. Repertoires were generated with immunoSEQ multiplex PCR, while TCRdb's copy carries only in-frame clones and drops some. Of approximately 100,000 clones listed, 85% to 95% are singletons. Sequences were obtained from Tregs sorted from blood. The source is a human donor in good health.

The chain employs TRBV10-3 and TRBJ2-7; 7 positions match TRBD2. Germline V gene data show CDR1 as ENHRY and CDR2 as SYGVKD. J gave up 1 base and V 5 bases, and 5 bases lay outside the gene matches. This CDR3 has 14 residues. CDR3 in amino acids: CAISPTSRSYEQYF. In nucleotides, the CDR3 is TGTGCCATCAGTCCGACTAGCCGATCCTACGAGCAGTACTTC.

This chain uses TRBV19 with TRBJ1-2; 8 positions agree with TRBD1. V shed 7 bases, J shed 7 bases, and the junction held 8 bases outside the gene matches. This CDR3 region has 13 residues. Germline CDR1 is LNHDA and CDR2 is SQIVND (reference sequence). The CDR3 bases are TGTGCCAGTACCGACAGGGGACGGGTTGGCTACACCTTC. This codes for CASTDRGRVGYTF.

The V and J genes are TRBV19 and TRBJ2-7, with 9 bases that match TRBD1. This CDR3 is built from 14 residues. After removal of 6 bases from V and 7 bases from J, the junction contained 10 bases not matched to a gene. Per the germline V gene, CDR1 is LNHDA and CDR2 is SQIVND (reference sequence). The CDR3 protein is CASRRTGDRGEQYF. The CDR3 nucleotides are TGTGCCAGTAGGAGGACAGGGGACAGAGGAGAGCAGTACTTC.

The V gene is TRBV2, the J gene TRBJ1-4; D might be TRBD1 (6 bases). CDR1 and CDR2 from the germline V gene are SNHLY and FYNNEI. Trimming took off 7 bases at V and 5 bases at J, with 17 bases between the two ends. The CDR3 runs 15 residues. DNA of the CDR3: TGTGCCAGCACGAGGTCTCCGGGACAAAATGAAAAACTGTTTTTT. The encoded protein is CASTRSPGQNEKLFF.

The chain recombines TRBV14 with TRBJ1-3; D uncertain. CDR3 length equals 16 residues. Germline V lookup: CDR1 SGHDN, CDR2 FVKESK. V was pared by 6 bases and J by 3 bases, with 18 bases between. Here the CDR3 DNA reads TGTGCCAGCAGTCAGATCCAGGACTGGCGTGGAAACACCATATATTTT. Encoded protein: CASSQIQDWRGNTIYF.

This rearrangement joins TRBV15 to TRBJ1-4; unclear D gene. Germline V lookup: CDR1 LNHNV, CDR2 YYDKDF (reference sequence). The length of the CDR3 is 14 residues. The germline V and J ends were trimmed by 1 base and 8 bases, with 11 bases remaining between them. The CDR3 loop is CATSRVARGEKLFF. The CDR3 DNA sequence: TGTGCCACCAGCAGAGTAGCCCGTGGCGAAAAACTGTTTTTT.

The V and J genes are TRBV7-6 and TRBJ2-1; TRBD2 matches 7 bases. The junction had 13 bases not matched to a gene; V was cut back by 7 bases and J by 4 bases. In germline, CDR1 is SGHVS, CDR2 FNYEAQ. The CDR3 loop spans 16 amino acids. CDR3 amino acids: CASTLRPAGPYNEQFF. CDR3 DNA: TGTGCCAGCACCCTGAGGCCAGCGGGGCCATACAATGAGCAGTTCTTC.

The chain links TRBV27 to TRBJ1-1, with 10 bases fitting TRBD1. CDR1 and CDR2 from the germline V gene are MNHEY and SMNVEV (reference sequence). J was trimmed by 3 bases and V by 7 bases; bases with no gene match: 8. This CDR3 contains 15 residues. CDR3 in amino acids: CASNSAGQGDTEAFF. The CDR3 DNA is TGTGCCAGCAATTCGGCTGGACAGGGGGACACTGAAGCTTTCTTT.

The V gene is TRBV10-3, the J gene TRBJ1-1, with 8 positions matching TRBD1. Looked up from germline, CDR1 is ENHRY and CDR2 is SYGVKD. The CDR3 sequence is 14 residues long. The V segment lost 6 bases and the J segment 5 bases; nucleotides outside the gene matches: 8. This chain's CDR3 is CAIRPRTGRTEAFF. The CDR3 coding sequence is TGTGCCATCAGACCCAGGACAGGGCGTACTGAAGCTTTCTTT.

The chain combines TRBV18 with TRBJ2-7, with unresolved D. The ends were cut back, 4 bases at V and 4 bases at J, with 11 bases in the middle. CDR3 length: 13 amino acids. Germline V gene sequence: CDR1 KGHSH, CDR2 LQKENI. CDR3 loop: CASSLSREYEQYF. Here the CDR3 DNA reads TGTGCCAGCTCACTAAGCCGTGAATACGAGCAGTACTTC.

The gene calls are TRBV18 and TRBJ1-2; 7 bases are shared with TRBD1. J lost 1 base, V lost 3 bases, and 5 bases had no gene match. The CDR3 length is 15 residues. The V gene's germline CDR1 is KGHSH and CDR2 LQKENI. The CDR3 loop is CASSPGTEYNYGYTF. The CDR3, as DNA: TGTGCCAGCTCACCTGGGACAGAATATAACTATGGCTACACCTTC.

This rearrangement joins TRBV7-8 to TRBJ1-1, with 8 bases identical to TRBD1. With 4 bases clipped from V and 2 bases from J, the junction kept 15 bases outside the gene matches. This CDR3 has 18 amino acids. Germline lookup yields CDR1 SGHVS and CDR2 FQNEAQ. The CDR3, as DNA: TGTGCCAGCAGCTCCGGAAGTTGGACAGGGAGGGGAAACACTGAAGCTTTCTTT. Its translation is CASSSGSWTGRGNTEAFF.

V and J are TRBV5-5 and TRBJ2-7, with TRBD1 matching 7 bases. CDR3 length: 16 amino acids. Germline lookup yields CDR1 SGHKS and CDR2 YYEKEE (reference sequence). V shed 0 bases, J shed 0 bases, and the junction held 6 bases outside the gene matches. The DNA of the CDR3 is TGTGCCAGCAGCTTGGCCCCAGGGGGTGTCTCCTACGAGCAGTACTTC. This gives the protein CASSLAPGGVSYEQYF. The full variable domain, with the rest looked up from reference TRBV5-5 and TRBJ2-7, is DAGVTQSPTHLIKTRGQQVTLRCSPISGHKSVSWYQQVLGQGPQFIFQYYEKEERGRGNFPDRFSARQFPNYSSELNVNALLLGDSALYLCASSLAPGGVSYEQYFGPGTRLTVT.

This sequence joins TRBV19 and TRBJ1-2; 9 nucleotides agree with TRBD1. The CDR3 spans 15 residues. The V gene end was trimmed by 0 bases and the J gene end by 5 bases; junction bases not matched to a gene: 4. Germline V gives CDR1 LNHDA, CDR2 SQIVND (reference sequence). CDR3 region: CASSIDTGGRYGYTF. CDR3 coding DNA: TGTGCCAGTAGTATAGATACAGGGGGCAGGTATGGCTACACCTTC.

This chain joins TRBV15 and TRBJ2-7; possibly TRBD1 or TRBD2 for D (5 bases each). Germline lookup yields CDR1 LNHNV and CDR2 YYDKDF (reference sequence). Deletions cut 5 bases from V and 3 bases from J, with 11 bases between. This CDR3 has 13 amino acids. CDR3 amino acids: CATSRGDSYEQYF. CDR3 bases: TGTGCCACCAGCCGGGGCGACAGCTACGAGCAGTACTTC.

The rearrangement links TRBV6-1 to TRBJ2-1, with 10 bases identical to TRBD2. The length of the CDR3 is 14 residues. Per germline, CDR1 MNHNS and CDR2 SASEGT. V dropped 4 bases and J dropped 8; count of bases not matched to a gene: 5. The CDR3 reads CASSGSGGAYEQFF. CDR3 in DNA: TGTGCCAGCAGTGGGAGCGGGGGGGCGTATGAGCAGTTCTTC.

J is TRBJ1-2 and V is TRBV10-2; D perhaps matches TRBD1 (6 bases). The CDR3 runs 14 residues. The ends were cut back, 5 bases at V and 1 base at J, with 11 bases in the middle. In germline, CDR1 is WSHSY, CDR2 SAAADI. This CDR3 is CASSRTANNYGYTF. The CDR3, as DNA: TGCGCCAGCAGTAGGACAGCTAATAACTATGGCTACACCTTC.

The chain is built from TRBV7-2 and TRBJ2-1; D is possibly TRBD2 (6 bases). Trimming left V 3 bases short and J 7 bases short, with 13 bases between. The CDR3 is 14 residues long. Germline CDR1 SGHTA, CDR2 FQGNSA. The CDR3 sequence is CASSFRDSWNEQFF. CDR3 DNA: TGTGCCAGCAGCTTCCGGGACTCCTGGAATGAGCAGTTCTTC.

This clone was seen a single time. The gene calls are TRBV2 and TRBJ2-7; no clear D. This CDR3 is built from 11 residues. V gave up 5 bases and J gave up 3 bases, with 5 bases separating them. Germline V lookup: CDR1 SNHLY, CDR2 FYNNEI. CDR3 loop: CASSNLYEQYF. CDR3 in DNA: TGTGCCAGCAGTAACCTCTACGAGCAGTACTTC.

Concerning this clone: Other DNA sequences in the same sample also yield this CDR3. The chain employs TRBV2 and TRBJ2-5; TRBD2 matches at 10 bases. CDR1 and CDR2 from the germline V gene are SNHLY and FYNNEI. The CDR3 is made up of 15 amino acids. V lost 6 bases, J lost 5 bases, and 9 bases stayed unmatched. In DNA, the CDR3 is TGTGCCAGCAGGTGGACTAGCGGAAGTTTCGAGACCCAGTACTTC. It specifies CASRWTSGSFETQYF.

The genes are TRBV15 and TRBJ2-5; a weak D match, TRBD1 (5 bases). V was cut by 1 base and J by 3 bases, with 12 bases left in between. Germline values: CDR1 LNHNV, CDR2 YYDKDF (reference sequence). The CDR3 consists of 15 residues. The CDR3 sequence is CATSRAWLGEETQYF. In DNA form, the CDR3 reads TGTGCCACCAGCAGAGCCTGGTTAGGGGAAGAGACCCAGTACTTC.

The table lists this clone with many counts. This rearrangement joins TRBV6-1 to TRBJ1-2, with D unclear. The CDR3 covers 14 residues. With 5 bases removed from V and 5 bases from J, the gap between germline ends came to 15 bases. CDR1 and CDR2 (germline): MNHNS, SASEGT. The CDR3 spells CASSSGFRGYGYTF. The DNA of the CDR3 is TGTGCCAGCAGTTCGGGATTTCGAGGTTATGGCTACACCTTC.

The chain is built from TRBV18 and TRBJ2-1; TRBD1 is a possible D gene (6 bases). There are 13 residues in the CDR3. V was clipped by 6 bases and J by 8 bases, with 14 bases between them. Germline lookup yields CDR1 KGHSH and CDR2 LQKENI. The CDR3 DNA reads as TGTGCCAGCTCCCTAGGGACAATCGATGAGCAGTTCTTC. Translated, it gives CASSLGTIDEQFF.

The J gene is TRBJ1-1, the V gene TRBV7-2; D is perhaps TRBD1 (6 bases). V lost 1 base to trimming and J lost 11 bases, with 14 bases between them. Germline V gives CDR1 SGHTA, CDR2 FQGNSA. CDR3 length: 13 amino acids. The CDR3 nucleotides are TGTGCCAGCAGCTTAGGGCCGGGGGCGCGGGCTTTCTTT. Translated: CASSLGPGARAFF.

This rearrangement joins TRBV5-1 to TRBJ2-5; no reliable D call. The CDR3 is 17 residues long. Trimming cost V 4 bases and J 9 bases, with 28 bases left between them. Germline V gene data show CDR1 as SGHRS and CDR2 as YFSETQ. This chain's CDR3 is CASSPESGAGPRAAQYF. The CDR3 nucleotides read TGCGCCAGCAGCCCCGAATCCGGAGCTGGGCCCCGTGCGGCCCAGTACTTC.

This clone was seen a handful of times. This chain links TRBV7-8 with TRBJ1-1; D is ambiguous. From germline, CDR1 is SGHVS and CDR2 FQNEAQ. This CDR3 has 14 residues. V was trimmed by 3 bases and J by 1 base, leaving 9 bases between them. CDR3 coding DNA: TGTGCCAGCAGCTTGTGGACGACGAACACTGAAGCTTTCTTT. It is translated as CASSLWTTNTEAFF.